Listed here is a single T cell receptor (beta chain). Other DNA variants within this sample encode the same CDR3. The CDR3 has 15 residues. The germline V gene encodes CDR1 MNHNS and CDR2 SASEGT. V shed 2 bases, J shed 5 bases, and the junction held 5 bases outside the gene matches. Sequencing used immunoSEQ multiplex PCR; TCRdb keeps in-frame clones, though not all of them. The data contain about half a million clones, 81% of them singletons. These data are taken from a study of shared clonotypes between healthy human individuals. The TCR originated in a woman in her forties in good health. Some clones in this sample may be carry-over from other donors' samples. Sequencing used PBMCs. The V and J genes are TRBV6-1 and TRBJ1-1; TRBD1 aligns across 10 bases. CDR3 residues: CASSERQGARTEAFF. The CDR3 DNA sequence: TGTGCCAGCAGTGAACGACAGGGGGCGAGGACTGAAGCTTTCTTT.